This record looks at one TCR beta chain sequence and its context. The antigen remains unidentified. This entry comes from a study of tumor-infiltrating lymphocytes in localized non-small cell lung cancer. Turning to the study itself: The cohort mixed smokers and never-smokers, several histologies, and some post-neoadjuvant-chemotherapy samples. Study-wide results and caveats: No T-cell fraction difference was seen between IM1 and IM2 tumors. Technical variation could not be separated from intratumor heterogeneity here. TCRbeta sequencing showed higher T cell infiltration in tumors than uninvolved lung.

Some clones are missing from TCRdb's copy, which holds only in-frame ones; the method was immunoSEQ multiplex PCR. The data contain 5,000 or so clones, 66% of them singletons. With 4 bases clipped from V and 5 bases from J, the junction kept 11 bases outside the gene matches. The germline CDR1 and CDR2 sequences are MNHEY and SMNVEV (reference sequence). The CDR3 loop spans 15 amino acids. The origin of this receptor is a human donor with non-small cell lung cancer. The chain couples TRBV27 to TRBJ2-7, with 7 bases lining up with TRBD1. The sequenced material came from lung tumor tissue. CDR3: CASSYEETGYNEQYV. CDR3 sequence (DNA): TGTGCCAGCAGTTACGAGGAGACAGGGTATAACGAGCAGTACGTC.